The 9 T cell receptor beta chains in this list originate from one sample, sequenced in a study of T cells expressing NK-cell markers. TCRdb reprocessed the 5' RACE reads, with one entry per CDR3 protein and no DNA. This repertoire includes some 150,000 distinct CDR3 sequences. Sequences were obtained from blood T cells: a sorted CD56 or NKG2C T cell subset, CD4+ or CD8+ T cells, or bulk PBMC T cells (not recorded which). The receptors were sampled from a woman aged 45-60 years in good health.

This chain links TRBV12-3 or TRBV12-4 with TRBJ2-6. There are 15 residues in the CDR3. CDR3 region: CASRLQGSGANVLTF.

CDR3 sequence reads: CASSSRLGSNQPQHF. The genes are TRBV7-4 and TRBJ1-5; absent DNA, TCRdb's TRBD1 call cannot be checked. CDR3 length: 15 amino acids. Germline V CDR1 and CDR2: SGHVT, SQSDAQ.

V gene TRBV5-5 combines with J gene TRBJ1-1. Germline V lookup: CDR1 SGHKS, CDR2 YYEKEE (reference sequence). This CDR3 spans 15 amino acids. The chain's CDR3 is CASTLTEAGDTEAFF.

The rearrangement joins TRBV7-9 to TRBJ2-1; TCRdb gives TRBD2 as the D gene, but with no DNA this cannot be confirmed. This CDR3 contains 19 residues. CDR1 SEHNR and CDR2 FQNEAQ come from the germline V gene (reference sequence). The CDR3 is CASSSNDPRDSHKNNEQFF.

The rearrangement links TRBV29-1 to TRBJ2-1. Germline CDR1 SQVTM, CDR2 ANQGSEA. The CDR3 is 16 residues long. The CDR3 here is CSVEDGRSSSYNEQFF.

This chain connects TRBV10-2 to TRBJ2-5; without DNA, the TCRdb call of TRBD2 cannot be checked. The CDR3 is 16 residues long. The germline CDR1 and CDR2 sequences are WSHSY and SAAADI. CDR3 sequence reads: CASSGLAGQEQETQYF.

CDR3 residues: CASSWRIEQFF. The chain couples TRBV2 to TRBJ2-1. Germline V gene data show CDR1 as SNHLY and CDR2 as FYNNEI. The CDR3 is 11 amino acids.

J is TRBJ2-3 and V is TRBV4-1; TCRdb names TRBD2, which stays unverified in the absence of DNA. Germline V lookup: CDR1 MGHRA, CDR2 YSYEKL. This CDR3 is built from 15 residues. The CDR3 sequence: CASSVSGSSTDTQYF.

The CDR3 loop reads CASSLISSGNEQFF. V usage is TRBV27 and J usage is TRBJ2-1. Germline V gene lookup returns CDR1 MNHEY and CDR2 SMNVEV (reference sequence). This CDR3 has 14 residues.